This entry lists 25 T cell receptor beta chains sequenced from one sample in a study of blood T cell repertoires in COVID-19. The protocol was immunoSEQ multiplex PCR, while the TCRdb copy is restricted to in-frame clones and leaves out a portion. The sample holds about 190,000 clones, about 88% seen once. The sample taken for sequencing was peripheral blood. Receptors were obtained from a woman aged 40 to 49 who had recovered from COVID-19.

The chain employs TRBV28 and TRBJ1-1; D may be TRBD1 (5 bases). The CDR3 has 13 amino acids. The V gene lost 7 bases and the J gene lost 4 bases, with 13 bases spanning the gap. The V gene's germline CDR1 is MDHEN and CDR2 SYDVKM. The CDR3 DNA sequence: TGTGCCAGCATCCAGGGAGGGACCACTGAAGCTTTCTTT. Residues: CASIQGGTTEAFF.

CDR3 nucleotides: TGTGCCAGCACCCCAGGGTGGGAGAACACTGAAGCTTTCTTT. Translated: CASTPGWENTEAFF. The V and J genes are TRBV28 and TRBJ1-1; TRBD1 is a possible D gene (5 bases). Trimming pared 7 bases from V and 1 base from J, leaving 13 bases between. The germline CDR1 and CDR2 sequences are MDHEN and SYDVKM. This CDR3 region has 14 residues.

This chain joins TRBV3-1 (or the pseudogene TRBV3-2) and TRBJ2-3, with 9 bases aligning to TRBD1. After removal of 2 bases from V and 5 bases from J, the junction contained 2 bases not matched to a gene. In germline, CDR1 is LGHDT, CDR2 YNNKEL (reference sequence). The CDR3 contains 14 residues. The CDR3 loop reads CASSQPGQGDTQYF. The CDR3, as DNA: TGTGCCAGCAGCCAACCGGGACAGGGAGATACGCAGTATTTT.

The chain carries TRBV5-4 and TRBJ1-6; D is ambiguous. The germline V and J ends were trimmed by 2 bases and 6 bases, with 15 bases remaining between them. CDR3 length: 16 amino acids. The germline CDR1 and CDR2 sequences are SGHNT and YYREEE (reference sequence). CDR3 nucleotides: TGTGCCAGCAGCTTAGGTCCCAGGCAGGCTAATTCACCCCTCCACTTT. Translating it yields CASSLGPRQANSPLHF.

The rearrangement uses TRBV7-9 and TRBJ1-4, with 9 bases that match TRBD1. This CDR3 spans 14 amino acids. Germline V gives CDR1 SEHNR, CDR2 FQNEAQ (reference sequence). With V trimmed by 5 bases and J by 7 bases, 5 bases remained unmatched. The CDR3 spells CASSQADRGEKLFF. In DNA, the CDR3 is TGTGCCAGCAGCCAGGCGGACAGGGGTGAAAAACTGTTTTTT.

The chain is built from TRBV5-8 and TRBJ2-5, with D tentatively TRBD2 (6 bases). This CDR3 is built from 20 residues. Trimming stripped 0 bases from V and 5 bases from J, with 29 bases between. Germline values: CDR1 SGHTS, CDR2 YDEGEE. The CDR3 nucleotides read TGTGCCAGCAGCTTGGAGCGCGGGAAAACAAGCTCGAGCCCCGGGGAGACCCAGTACTTC. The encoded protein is CASSLERGKTSSSPGETQYF.

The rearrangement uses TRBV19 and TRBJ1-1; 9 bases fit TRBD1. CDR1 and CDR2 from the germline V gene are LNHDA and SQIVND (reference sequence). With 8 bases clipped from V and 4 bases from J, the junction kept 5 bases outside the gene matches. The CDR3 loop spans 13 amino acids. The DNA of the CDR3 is TGTGCCAGTGGCTGGACAGGGGTCACTGAAGCTTTCTTT. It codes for CASGWTGVTEAFF.

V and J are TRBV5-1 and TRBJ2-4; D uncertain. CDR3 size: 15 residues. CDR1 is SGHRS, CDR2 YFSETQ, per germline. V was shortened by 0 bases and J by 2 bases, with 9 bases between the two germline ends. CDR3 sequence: CASSLAEDPKNIQYF. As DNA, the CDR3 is TGCGCCAGCAGCTTGGCCGAGGATCCCAAAAACATTCAGTACTTC.

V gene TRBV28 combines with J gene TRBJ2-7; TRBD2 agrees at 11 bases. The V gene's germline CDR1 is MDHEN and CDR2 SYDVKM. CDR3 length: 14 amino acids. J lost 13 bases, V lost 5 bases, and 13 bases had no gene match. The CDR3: CASSLTSGKLTGYF. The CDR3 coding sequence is TGTGCCAGCAGTCTGACTAGCGGGAAGTTAACGGGATACTTC.

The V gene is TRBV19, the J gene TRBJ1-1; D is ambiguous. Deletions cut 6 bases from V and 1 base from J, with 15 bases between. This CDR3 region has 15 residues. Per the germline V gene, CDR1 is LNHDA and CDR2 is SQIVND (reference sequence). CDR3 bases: TGTGCCAGTAGATTAAACTCCATTGAGAACACTGAAGCTTTCTTT. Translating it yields CASRLNSIENTEAFF.

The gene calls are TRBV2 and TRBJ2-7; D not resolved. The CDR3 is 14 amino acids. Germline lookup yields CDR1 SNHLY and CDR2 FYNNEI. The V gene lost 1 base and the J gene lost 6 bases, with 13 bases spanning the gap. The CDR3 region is CASSEGFSSSEQYF. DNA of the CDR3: TGTGCCAGCAGTGAAGGTTTCTCGAGTTCCGAGCAGTACTTC.

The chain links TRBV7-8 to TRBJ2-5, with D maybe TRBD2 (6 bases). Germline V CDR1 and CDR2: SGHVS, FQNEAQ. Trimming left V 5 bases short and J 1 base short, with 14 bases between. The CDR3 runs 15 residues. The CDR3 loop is CASSPRDSIQETQYF. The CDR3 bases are TGTGCCAGCAGCCCACGGGACTCAATCCAAGAGACCCAGTACTTC.

The CDR3 is CASSDLGQGIITF. CDR3 nucleotides: TGTGCCAGCAGTGACTTAGGACAGGGAATAATCACCTTC. The V and J genes are TRBV25-1 and TRBJ1-2, with TRBD1 identical over 8 bases. Germline V lookup: CDR1 MGHDK, CDR2 SYGVNS. The CDR3 has 13 amino acids. Losses at the gene ends were 3 bases for V and 13 bases for J; bases not matched to a gene: 10.

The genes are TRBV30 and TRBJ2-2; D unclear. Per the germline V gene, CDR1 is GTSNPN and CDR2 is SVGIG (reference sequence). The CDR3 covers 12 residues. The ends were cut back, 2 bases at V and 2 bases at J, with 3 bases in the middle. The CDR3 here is CAWSPNTGELFF. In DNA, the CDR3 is TGTGCCTGGAGTCCAAACACCGGGGAGCTGTTTTTT.

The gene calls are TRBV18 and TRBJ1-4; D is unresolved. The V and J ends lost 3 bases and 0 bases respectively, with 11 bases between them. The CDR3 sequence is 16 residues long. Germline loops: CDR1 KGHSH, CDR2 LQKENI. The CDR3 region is CASSPFPPTTNEKLFF. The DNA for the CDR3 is TGTGCCAGCTCACCTTTTCCCCCAACAACTAATGAAAAACTGTTTTTT.

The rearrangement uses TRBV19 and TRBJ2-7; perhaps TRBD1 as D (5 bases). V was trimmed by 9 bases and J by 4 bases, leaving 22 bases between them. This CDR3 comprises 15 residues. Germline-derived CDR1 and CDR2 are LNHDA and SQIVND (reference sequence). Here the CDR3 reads CASRPGQGWAYEQYF. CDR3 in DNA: TGTGCCAGCAGACCCGGGCAGGGATGGGCGTACGAGCAGTACTTC.

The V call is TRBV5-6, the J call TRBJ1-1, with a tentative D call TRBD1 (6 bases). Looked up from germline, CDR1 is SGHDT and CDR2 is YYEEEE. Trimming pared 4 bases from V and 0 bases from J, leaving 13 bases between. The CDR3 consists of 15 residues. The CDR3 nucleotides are TGTGCCAGCAGCCTTGGTGGACAGCTGAACACTGAAGCTTTCTTT. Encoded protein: CASSLGGQLNTEAFF.

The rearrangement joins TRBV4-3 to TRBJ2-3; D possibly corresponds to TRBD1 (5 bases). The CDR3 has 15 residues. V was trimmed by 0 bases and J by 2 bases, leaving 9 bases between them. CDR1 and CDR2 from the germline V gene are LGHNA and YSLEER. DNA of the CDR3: TGCGCCAGCAGCCAAGATGCCAGGGACACAGATACGCAGTATTTT. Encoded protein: CASSQDARDTDTQYF.

CDR3 coding DNA: TGTGCCAGCAGCTTGGGGGGGACCTACGAGCAGTACTTC. This codes for CASSLGGTYEQYF. The genes are TRBV13 and TRBJ2-7, with TRBD2 matching over 7 bases. The V and J ends lost 3 bases and 2 bases, in that order; junction bases with no gene match: 1. Germline CDR1 is PRHDT and CDR2 is FYEKMQ (reference sequence). This CDR3 is built from 13 residues.

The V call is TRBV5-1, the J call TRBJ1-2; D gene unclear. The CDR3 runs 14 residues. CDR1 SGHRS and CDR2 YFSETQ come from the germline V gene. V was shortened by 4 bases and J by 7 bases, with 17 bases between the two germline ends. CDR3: CASSLSPPEAGYTF. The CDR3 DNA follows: TGCGCCAGCAGCCTGAGCCCCCCGGAGGCTGGCTACACCTTC.

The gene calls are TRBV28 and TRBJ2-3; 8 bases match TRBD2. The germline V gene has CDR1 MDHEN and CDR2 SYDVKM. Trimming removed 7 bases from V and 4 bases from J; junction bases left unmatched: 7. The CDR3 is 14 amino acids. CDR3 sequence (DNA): TGTGCCAGCATGTCGGGAGGGCCCTCAGATACGCAGTATTTT. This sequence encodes CASMSGGPSDTQYF. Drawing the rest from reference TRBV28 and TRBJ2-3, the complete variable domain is DVKVTQSSRYLVKRTGEKVFLECVQDMDHENMFWYRQDPGLGLRLIYFSYDVKMKEKGDIPEGYSVSREKKERFSLILESASTNQTSMYLCASMSGGPSDTQYFGPGTRLTVL.

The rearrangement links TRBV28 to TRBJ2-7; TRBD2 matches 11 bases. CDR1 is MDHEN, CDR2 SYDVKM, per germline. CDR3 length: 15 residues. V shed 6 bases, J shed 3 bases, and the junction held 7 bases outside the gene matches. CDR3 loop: CASSRGTSGRYEQYF. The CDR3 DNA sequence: TGTGCCAGCAGCCGAGGGACTAGCGGACGCTACGAGCAGTACTTC. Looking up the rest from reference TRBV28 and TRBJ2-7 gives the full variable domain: DVKVTQSSRYLVKRTGEKVFLECVQDMDHENMFWYRQDPGLGLRLIYFSYDVKMKEKGDIPEGYSVSREKKERFSLILESASTNQTSMYLCASSRGTSGRYEQYFGPGTRLTVT.

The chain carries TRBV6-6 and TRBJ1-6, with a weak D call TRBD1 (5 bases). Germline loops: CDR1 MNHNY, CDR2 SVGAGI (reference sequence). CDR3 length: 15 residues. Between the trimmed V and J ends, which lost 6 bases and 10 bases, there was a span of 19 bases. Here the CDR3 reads CASSPQGLMGSPLHF. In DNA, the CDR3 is TGTGCCAGCAGCCCCCAGGGTCTGATGGGGTCACCCCTCCACTTT.

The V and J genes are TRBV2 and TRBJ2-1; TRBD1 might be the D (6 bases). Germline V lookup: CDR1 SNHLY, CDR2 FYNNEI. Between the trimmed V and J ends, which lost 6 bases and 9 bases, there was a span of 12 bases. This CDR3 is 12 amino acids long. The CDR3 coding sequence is TGTGCCAGCAGGGGAATAGGGGGTGAGCAGTTCTTC. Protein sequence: CASRGIGGEQFF.

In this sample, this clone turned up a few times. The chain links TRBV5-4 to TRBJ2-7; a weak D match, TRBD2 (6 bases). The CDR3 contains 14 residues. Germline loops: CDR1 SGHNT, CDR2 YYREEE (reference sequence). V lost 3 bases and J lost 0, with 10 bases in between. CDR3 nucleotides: TGTGCCAGCAGCTCGCCGGGGGTCTCCTACGAGCAGTACTTC. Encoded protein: CASSSPGVSYEQYF.